The present T cell receptor beta chain was sequenced within a study of shared clonotypes between healthy human individuals (TCRdb year 2020). Notes on the research overall: The cohort included three men and two women between 18 and 49 years of age. Each donor's leukapheresis produced roughly between roughly 0.94 and 9.5 billion PBMCs. Libraries were prepared and TCR repertoires were sequenced by different laboratories using diverse techniques, in order to increase sequencing depth and limit assay-specific biases. Blood TCR repertoires of several healthy adults were deeply sequenced to estimate repertoire size and the extent of clonotype sharing between individuals. For each donor, three plates each were used for CD4 naive and CD4 memory, two plates were used for CD8 naive, and one plate was used for CD8 memory. Overall study results and their limits: Sampling was restricted to blood, and TCR repertoires in tissues likely differ from the TCR repertoires found in blood. Because the study included a small number of donors, the genetic and exposure-history diversity represented was limited. Pairwise subsampling led to the expectation that sequencing depth would affect the degree of clonotype sharing among donors. Roughly 5% of naive CD4, approximately 3.7% of naive CD8, about 2.1% of memory CD4, and around 0.4% of memory CD8 clonotypes were shared across a few donors. Clonotypes shared by all four sorted-subset donors showed higher generation probabilities than non-shared clonotypes. Incomplete sequencing was indicated by rarefaction of sorted-subset datasets, despite the large sequencing depth. Larger estimated clonotype richness was generally found for naive subsets than for memory subsets.

Of note for this clone: Its antigen is still unknown. The record has no base qualities; no much larger clone is one base away.

TCR CDR3 regions were amplified from genomic DNA by multiplex PCR using the deep immunoSEQ assay. Genomic DNA extracted from each cell subset was distributed evenly over all wells of several immunoSEQ 96-well plates, and each plate served as one replicate. For sorted subsets, each replicate PCR was loaded with around 200 ng genomic DNA, equivalent to about 30,000 T cell genomes. The purified libraries were quantified using a Qubit 3.0 fluorometer, sized with a Bioanalyzer 2100, and then quantified again using the KAPA Library Quantification kit. Every immunoSEQ 96-well plate was sequenced on a dedicated single-read 150-cycle Illumina NextSeq 550 flow cell. Under the source paper's analysis protocol: Because only junctional sequences without quality scores were contained in the immunoSEQ output, filtering matching that applied to full-length reads could not be performed. Sequences were annotated with PyIR, a Python wrapper for IgBLAST v1.9, using IMGT germline references to assign V/J genes and CDR3. Reads were filtered out if the reads had weak V/J assignments (E-value above 1e-6), no CDR3, stop codons, out-of-frame junctions, or ambiguous translated residues. A V3J clonotype was defined by an identical inferred V gene, J gene, and CDR3 amino acid sequence. The percentage overlap between two repertoires was calculated by dividing the number of shared unique clonotypes by the size of the smaller repertoire. RTK rarefaction, the Chao1 estimator, and Recon v2.1 estimates of unobserved clonotypes were used to assess repertoire richness. OLGA was used to compute generation probabilities for all TCRbeta clonotypes that the gDNA method yielded from a handful of donors. TCRdb carries this immuneACCESS record with in-frame sequences only. Its versions omit some clonotypes, under half of them owing to an unresolved V gene in the studies checked, with the rest unexplained. The D gene and trimming were derived from the DNA, and the V and J assignments and clone size from that table. Within this sample are about 2.1 million clones, with over 85% of them counted one time only. The ten largest make up around 1.7% of the sample.

V is pruned by 5 bases and J by 6 bases, leaving 7 bases of the junction without a gene match. The CDR3 sequence holds 14 residues, the cysteine and phenylalanine included. The entry retains the CDR3 DNA only, 42 bases that are in frame from base 1. The germline V gene yields SGHVS for CDR1 and FNYEAQ for CDR2. For the CD8 naive samples, CD45RO-negative cells were positively selected for CCR7, yielding a CD45RA+CCR7+ population from which TemRA cells were excluded. The donors were healthy, HIV-negative adults with no recently reported acute infections or vaccinations. All donors were Caucasian adults living in Nashville, Tennessee, USA. After blood collection by leukapheresis, PBMCs were isolated using Ficoll-Histopaque density gradient centrifugation and then cryopreserved in the vapor phase of liquid nitrogen. Analytical flow cytometry was used to check the purity and quantity of each magnetically sorted T cell population. Each sorted fraction had its genomic DNA isolated and then quantified by UV absorbance on a Nanodrop 2000c.

This receptor chain uses TRBV7-6 and TRBJ2-1, with TRBD2 matching 7 junction bases. This sequence originates from a man aged 18 to 30 in good health. Some clones in this sample may be carry-over from other donors' samples. Specimen: naive CD8+ T cells from PBMCs. In the paper's terms, the cell subset or site label means: CD45RA+CCR7+. The sequence in DNA is TGTGCCAGCAGCCGACTAGCCGCCCCCAATGAGCAGTTCTTC. The encoded protein is CASSRLAAPNEQFF.